This paragraph reports one TCR beta chain. Profiled with immunoSEQ multiplex PCR; TCRdb holds only in-frame clones, not every one. The sample includes about 160,000 clones, approximately 86% of them seen just once. V dropped 5 bases and J dropped 4 bases, with 16 bases sitting between them. CDR3 size: 15 residues. Germline V lookup: CDR1 SGHKS, CDR2 YYEKEE (reference sequence). This sample was included in a study of lymphopenia after photon versus proton radiotherapy. The chain has TRBV5-5 and TRBJ1-5; no reliable D call. The specimen was peripheral blood, collected from a patient treated with photon-based radiotherapy. This TCR came from a man aged 45 to 65 with gastric cancer. This CDR3 reads CASRLGRYDNQPQHF. CDR3 bases: TGTGCCAGCAGGCTCGGGAGATACGATAATCAGCCCCAGCATTTT.